This T cell receptor (beta chain) originates from a study of Ad26.COV2.S vaccination and SARS-CoV-2 variants. Treatment: around 19 received Ad26.COV2.S at low or high dose, single or two shots; roughly five received placebo; per-sample allocation not given. The samples were gathered on day 63 after the first injection of vaccine or placebo. The V gene's germline CDR1 is SEHNR and CDR2 FQNEAQ (reference sequence). The CDR3 has 15 amino acids. V was trimmed by 1 base and J by 0 bases, leaving 4 bases between them. Study-wide results and limits: Measurements of TCR breadth and depth may have given underestimates of the total T cell responses. Recipients of either vaccine or placebo displayed similar breadth of non-spike TCRs. Reportedly, after vaccination the spike-specific CD8+ and CD4+ T cell responses displayed substantial breadth.

Comments on this clone: Antigen unknown.

The assay was immunoSEQ multiplex PCR, and TCRdb's table has in-frame clones only and misses some. The sample consists of about 400,000 clones, about 90% of them appearing once. The chain is built from TRBV7-9 and TRBJ2-6; D unresolved. The sample in question was peripheral blood, obtained in a trial of Ad26.COV2.S vaccine versus placebo. This TCR came from a person aged 18-60 years who received the Ad26.COV2.S COVID-19 vaccine or a placebo. This chain's CDR3 is CASSLGHSGANVLTF. The CDR3 nucleotides are TGTGCCAGCAGCTTAGGACACTCTGGGGCCAACGTCCTGACTTTC.